The T cell receptor (beta chain) described here comes from a study of cytomegalovirus exposure and HLA in healthy donors. Study background: The study placed about 81% of its 398 genotyped donors in the Caucasian-associated ancestry cluster. Study-wide results and caveats: Some V segments, including TRBV6-2 and TRBV6-3, were excluded as indistinguishable.

The PCR used 60 Vbeta and 13 Jbeta primers. Using immunoSEQ multiplex PCR, the repertoire was profiled, and TCRdb retains in-frame clones only, with some absent. The sample lists around 100,000 clones, roughly 80% occurring once. The germline V gene has CDR1 SNHLY and CDR2 FYNNEI. CDR3 length equals 13 residues. Deletions cut 0 bases from V and 4 bases from J, with 6 bases between. Comments on this clone: The target antigen is unknown.

The specimen was PBMCs. The V and J genes are TRBV2 and TRBJ1-2; no clear D gene. This clonotype was sampled from a man aged 25 to 40 in good health and CMV-seropositive. The CDR3 sequence: CASSEASVYGYTF. The CDR3 DNA reads as TGTGCCAGCAGTGAAGCGTCGGTCTATGGCTACACCTTC.